This T cell receptor beta chain was sequenced in a study of blood T cell repertoires in COVID-19. Method: immunoSEQ multiplex PCR; TCRdb's copy keeps in-frame clones and lacks some. The table has a few hundred thousand clones, 89% seen once. V lost 3 bases to trimming and J lost 3 bases; unmatched junction nucleotides: 13. The CDR3 extends over 17 amino acids. The germline V gene encodes CDR1 ENHRY and CDR2 SYGVKD. The sequence was collected from a woman in her 30s with COVID-19, enrolled during active disease. This chain uses TRBV10-3 with TRBJ1-2, with TRBD1 matching 7 bases. Material for sequencing was peripheral blood. CDR3 coding DNA: TGTGCCATCAGTGATTTGGGACAGCGCGTAGGGGACTATGGCTACACCTTC. Translated: CAISDLGQRVGDYGYTF.